A single sample gave rise to the 20 T cell receptor beta chains below, sequenced in a study of T cells in Graves' hyperthyroidism and ophthalmopathy. Amplification of TCR beta CDR3 regions used RNA as the template. Initially, a first-round RT-PCR of the TCR CDR3 employed the HTBI primer set. TCRdb ran MiXCR on the multiplex PCR reads and lists one entry per CDR3 protein. The sample yields 750,000 to 900,000 distinct CDR3 sequences, 38% seen once. Source material: blood. The receptors stem from a man aged 18 to 29 with Graves' hyperthyroidism.

The V and J genes are TRBV7-9 and TRBJ2-7, with D possibly being TRBD2 (5 bases). Trimming removed 5 bases at V and 3 bases at J, with 17 bases between. CDR1 and CDR2 from the germline V gene are SEHNR and FQNEAQ (reference sequence). The CDR3 runs 15 residues. CDR3 coding DNA: TGTGCCAGCAGCCAAGATGGCGGGTTGGGCTACGAGCAGTACTTC. Its translation is CASSQDGGLGYEQYF.

The rearrangement joins TRBV11-2 to TRBJ2-2, with D possibly being TRBD2 (6 bases). Between the trimmed V and J ends, which lost 7 bases and 4 bases, there was a span of 25 bases. This CDR3 is 18 amino acids long. CDR1 and CDR2 (germline): SGHAT, FQNNGV. CDR3 sequence reads: CASIHARPGGDSTGELFF. CDR3 bases: TGTGCCAGCATTCACGCCCGCCCCGGGGGTGACTCCACCGGGGAGCTGTTTTTT. The full variable domain, in which reference TRBV11-2 and TRBJ2-2 provide the parts outside the CDR3, is EAGVAQSPRYKIIEKRQSVAFWCNPISGHATLYWYQQILGQGPKLLIQFQNNGVVDDSQLPKDRFSAERLKGVDSTLKIQPAKLEDSAVYLCASIHARPGGDSTGELFFGEGSRLTVL.

This clonotype was detected only a few times. The chain links TRBV10-3 to TRBJ2-7, with D perhaps being TRBD1 or TRBD2 (5 bases each). There are 13 residues in the CDR3. Looked up from germline, CDR1 is ENHRY and CDR2 is SYGVKD. The ends were cut back, 6 bases at V and 2 bases at J, with 11 bases in the middle. CDR3 in amino acids: CAISARDPYEQYF. The DNA of the CDR3 is TGTGCCATCAGCGCTCGGGACCCCTACGAGCAGTACTTC.

The table lists this clonotype with a few counts. The chain is built from TRBV7-9 and TRBJ2-5; no firm D call. CDR3 length: 15 amino acids. Trimming took 4 bases from V and 5 from J, leaving 17 bases between them. Germline lookup yields CDR1 SEHNR and CDR2 FQNEAQ (reference sequence). The CDR3 protein is CASSSRGGSLETQYF. DNA for the CDR3: TGTGCCAGCAGCTCTCGAGGCGGTTCACTGGAGACCCAGTACTTC.

This clonotype was seen many times. This chain links TRBV20-1 with TRBJ1-2, with unresolved D. The germline V gene has CDR1 DFQATT and CDR2 SNEGSKA (reference sequence). With 1 base removed from V and 4 bases from J, the gap between germline ends came to 16 bases. This CDR3 has 15 amino acids. The CDR3 protein is CSARGSGKGSYGYTF. For the CDR3, the DNA is TGCAGTGCTAGAGGTTCGGGGAAAGGGAGCTATGGCTACACCTTC.

This chain joins TRBV20-1 and TRBJ2-5; maybe TRBD2 (5 bases). V was trimmed by 5 bases and J by 5 bases, leaving 15 bases between them. The germline CDR1 and CDR2 sequences are DFQATT and SNEGSKA (reference sequence). The CDR3 runs 13 residues. CDR3 DNA: TGCAGTGCTCCTACGACGGGGTGGGAGACCCAGTACTTC. Translating it yields CSAPTTGWETQYF.

J is TRBJ1-6 and V is TRBV10-3; D gene unclear. The germline V gene has CDR1 ENHRY and CDR2 SYGVKD. V was shortened by 10 bases and J by 10 bases, with 17 bases between the two germline ends. The CDR3 loop spans 13 amino acids. This chain's CDR3 is CASKTGLASPLHF. CDR3 DNA sequence: TGTGCCAGCAAAACTGGACTGGCCTCACCCCTCCACTTT.

This clonotype was counted at least ten times. This chain uses TRBV9 with TRBJ1-1; 7 positions match TRBD1. The CDR3 is 14 residues long. Germline V gene lookup returns CDR1 SGDLS and CDR2 YYNGEE. The junction had 7 bases not matched to a gene; V was cut back by 3 bases and J by 5 bases. The CDR3 is CASSAKTGRTEAFF. CDR3 DNA sequence: TGTGCCAGCAGCGCTAAGACAGGGAGAACTGAAGCTTTCTTT.

This clonotype appeared many times. CDR3 sequence (DNA): TGTGCCAGCAGCTCAGGGCGGACAGGGGAGACCCAGTACTTC. Protein sequence: CASSSGRTGETQYF. The rearrangement joins TRBV13 to TRBJ2-5; TRBD1 agrees at 8 bases. The germline gives CDR1 PRHDT, CDR2 FYEKMQ (reference sequence). This CDR3 region has 14 residues. After removal of 4 bases from V and 5 bases from J, the junction contained 6 bases not matched to a gene.

V usage is TRBV4-1 and J usage is TRBJ1-1; 7 bases fit TRBD1. The germline CDR1 and CDR2 sequences are MGHRA and YSYEKL. Losses at the gene ends were 0 bases for V and 2 bases for J; bases not matched to a gene: 9. The CDR3 is 17 residues long. CDR3 DNA: TGCGCCAGCAGCCAAGAGGGGGGAAGGGGGCACAACACTGAAGCTTTCTTT. It specifies CASSQEGGRGHNTEAFF.

CDR3 sequence (DNA): TGCAGTGCCAGCAGGGGGCGTGAAAAACTGTTTTTT. This gives the protein CSASRGREKLFF. The chain links TRBV20-1 to TRBJ1-4, with 8 bases identical to TRBD1. CDR3 length: 12 residues. The J segment lost 7 bases and the V segment lost 6 bases, leaving 4 bases of the junction unmatched. CDR1 and CDR2 (germline): DFQATT, SNEGSKA (reference sequence).

As concerns this clonotype: This may stem from a read error, because a much larger clone lies one nucleotide away. The rearrangement uses TRBV14 and TRBJ1-2; 9 bases agree with TRBD1. Germline loops: CDR1 SGHDN, CDR2 FVKESK. Trimming cost V 0 bases and J 8 bases; bases outside gene matches: 10. The CDR3 consists of 16 residues. The CDR3 DNA sequence: TGTGCCAGCAGCCAAGATATCGGGACAGGGTTTCAGGGCTACACCTTC. This gives the protein CASSQDIGTGFQGYTF. Complete variable domain (other parts from reference TRBV14 and TRBJ1-2): EAGVTQFPSHSVIEKGQTVTLRCDPISGHDNLYWYRRVMGKEIKFLLHFVKESKQDESGMPNNRFLAERTGGTYSTLKVQPAELEDSGVYFCASSQDIGTGFQGYTFGSGTRLTVV.

The sample holds many counts of this clonotype. The chain combines TRBV19 with TRBJ1-3, with D possibly matching TRBD1 (6 bases). Per the germline V gene, CDR1 is LNHDA and CDR2 is SQIVND (reference sequence). This CDR3 contains 14 residues. Trimming stripped 7 bases from V and 0 bases from J, with 10 bases between. CDR3 residues: CASTRQVSGNTIYF. In nucleotides, the CDR3 is TGTGCCAGTACCAGACAGGTCTCTGGAAACACCATATATTTT.

Many counts were recorded for this clonotype. This chain uses TRBV10-3 with TRBJ2-5, with D possibly TRBD2 on 5 matching bases. Trimming stripped 4 bases from V and 5 bases from J, with 8 bases between. Germline CDR1 reads ENHRY; CDR2 reads SYGVKD. The CDR3 contains 12 residues. CDR3 protein: CAISGGSETQYF. CDR3 nucleotides: TGTGCCATCAGTGGAGGGTCGGAGACCCAGTACTTC.

This clonotype was seen a handful of times. The J gene is TRBJ2-5, the V gene TRBV6-5; D call uncertain. Per germline, CDR1 MNHEY and CDR2 SVGAGI. V was cut by 5 bases and J by 5 bases, with 15 bases left in between. CDR3 length equals 14 residues. This CDR3 reads CASSLEPELETQYF. In DNA, the CDR3 is TGTGCCAGCAGTCTGGAGCCGGAACTGGAGACCCAGTACTTC.

The chain uses TRBV2 and TRBJ1-2, with a weak D call TRBD1 (5 bases). The germline V gene has CDR1 SNHLY and CDR2 FYNNEI. Trimming removed 7 bases from V and 4 bases from J, with 13 bases in between. CDR3 length: 13 residues. CDR3 protein: CASTTGQLYGYTF. CDR3 DNA sequence: TGTGCCAGCACCACGGGGCAGCTCTATGGCTACACCTTC.

This clonotype was detected a few times. The V call is TRBV7-2, the J call TRBJ1-4; D is uncertain. Trimming cost V 4 bases and J 6 bases, with 18 bases left between them. CDR3 length: 16 residues. Looked up from germline, CDR1 is SGHTA and CDR2 is FQGNSA. In DNA, the CDR3 is TGTGCCAGCAGCTCCACCCCACAGCGGGTAGATGAAAAACTGTTTTTT. Amino acids: CASSSTPQRVDEKLFF.

There are a few counts of this clonotype. One end of the junction fails to match germline, which may point to a read error. The chain employs TRBV9 and TRBJ2-2, with D unclear. CDR3 length equals 9 residues. The V gene's germline CDR1 is SGDLS and CDR2 YYNGEE. CDR3 nucleotides: TGTGCCAGCAGCGGGGGGCTGTTTTTT. This codes for CASSGGLFF.

This clonotype was seen repeatedly, ten times or more. V usage is TRBV25-1 and J usage is TRBJ1-6; 7 nucleotides line up with TRBD1. V lost 3 bases, J lost 3 bases, and 2 bases stayed unmatched. CDR1 MGHDK and CDR2 SYGVNS come from the germline V gene. The CDR3 has 15 amino acids. The CDR3, as DNA: TGTGCCAGCAGTGAGGCAGGGGGCTATAATTCACCCCTCCACTTT. This sequence encodes CASSEAGGYNSPLHF.

This clonotype has just a few counts. The chain joins TRBV4-1 to TRBJ2-5; tentative D call: TRBD2 (6 bases). CDR1 and CDR2 (germline): MGHRA, YSYEKL. The CDR3 consists of 14 residues. V lost 3 bases to trimming and J lost 4 bases, with 12 bases between them. In nucleotides, the CDR3 is TGCGCCAGCAGCCAGCAGACTAGGGGAGAGACCCAGTACTTC. Its protein is CASSQQTRGETQYF.